The source of this T cell receptor beta chain is a study of blood T cells in healthy people across ages. Study outcomes and limitations: Total diversity from one million sequenced T cells was likely underestimated.

This clonotype was detected only a few times. The antigen is unknown. A sample-barcoded 5' primer and a J-beta primer mix were used in a second PCR of roughly 6 to 11 cycles. A template-switch adaptor that had 12 random nucleotides put a tag on each cDNA molecule. MiXCR, run by TCRdb on the 5' RACE reads, gives a single entry per CDR3 protein. The sample includes approximately 810,000 distinct CDR3 sequences, about 36% of them seen just once. V was cut by 7 bases and J by 6 bases, with 15 bases left in between. This CDR3 has 13 amino acids. Sequenced input: blood. This chain joins TRBV12-3 or TRBV12-4 and TRBJ1-2; D possibly corresponds to TRBD1 (5 bases). The TCR comes from a man aged 18 to 35 in good health. The CDR3 DNA sequence: TGTGCCAGCACCGCTGGGGCAAGCCATGGCTACACCTTC. Its translation is CASTAGASHGYTF.